This TCR beta chain was recorded in a study of kidney transplant recipient with SARS-CoV-2 infection. V was trimmed by 1 base and J by 0 bases, leaving 6 bases between them. The CDR3 spans 13 residues. Germline V CDR1 and CDR2: GTSNPN, SVGIG (reference sequence). One entry per CDR3 protein, called by TCRdb with MiXCR from the reads. The table records fewer than 250,000 distinct CDR3 sequences, around 26% of them present only once. This clonotype was seen ten or more times. The input for sequencing was a blood sample, taken at baseline and on roughly day 110 from a kidney transplant recipient. The gene calls are TRBV30 and TRBJ2-5, with D unresolved. The clonotype comes from a male patient between 25 and 39 years old who had COVID-19 and was a kidney transplant recipient. The graft donor may have contributed some T cells. The CDR3 region is CAWSGADQETQYF. The CDR3 nucleotides are TGTGCCTGGAGTGGGGCGGACCAAGAGACCCAGTACTTC. The complete variable domain, with remaining parts taken from reference TRBV30 and TRBJ2-5, reads SQTIHQWPATLVQPVGSPLSLECTVEGTSNPNLYWYRQAAGRGLQLLFYSVGIGQISSEVPQNLSASRPQDRQFILSSKKLLLSDSGFYLCAWSGADQETQYFGPGTRLLVL.